This record looks at one T cell receptor beta chain sequence and its context. The sample comes from a study of T-cell memory formation after mild COVID-19. TCRdb processed the 5' RACE reads anew with MiXCR; each CDR3 protein has one entry. Seen here are about 350,000 distinct CDR3 sequences, about 15% observed once, and the top ten hold 22%. The source is a man younger than 35 who had mild COVID-19 (a few samples of this study predate the infection). Cell type and time point are not known. The specimen was PBMCs or a T cell subset sorted from them (not recorded which).

CDR3 DNA: TGTGCCAGCAGTTACCCTGACCGGAATCAAATAGACAATGAGCAGTTCTTC. Protein: CASSYPDRNQIDNEQFF. The rearrangement uses TRBV6-2 or TRBV6-3 and TRBJ2-1, with D hard to call. CDR1 MNHEY and CDR2 SVGEGT come from the germline V gene. The CDR3 is made up of 17 amino acids. V was clipped by 2 bases and J by 5 bases, with 19 bases between them.